The 5 T cell receptor beta chains below all came from one sample that was sequenced in a study of beta chain features in type 1 diabetes. Study results and caveats: People with Type 1 diabetes carried modestly yet significantly shorter TCRB CDR3s in all four CD4+ subsets.

Expressed TCRB transcripts were sequenced because the isolated RNA had all been reverse transcribed beforehand. The protocol was immunoSEQ multiplex PCR, while the TCRdb copy is restricted to in-frame clones and leaves out a portion. The table records 250,000 to 350,000 clones, around 15% of them present only once. Their cognate antigens are unknown. The sequenced sample consisted of naive CD4+ T cells from blood. These receptors were taken from a man in his thirties or forties with type 1 diabetes.

The chain has TRBV29-1 and TRBJ2-1; D is uncertain. The CDR3 is 14 residues long. Germline V gene lookup returns CDR1 SQVTM and CDR2 ANQGSEA. Trimming left V 3 bases short and J 0 bases short, with 9 bases between. The CDR3 loop reads CSVDKLSSYNEQFF. The CDR3 DNA reads as TGCAGCGTTGACAAGCTTTCCTCCTACAATGAGCAGTTCTTC.

On this clone: Other DNA sequences in the same sample also yield this CDR3. V and J are TRBV28 and TRBJ2-7, with TRBD2 as a possible D gene (5 bases). V was cut by 4 bases and J by 2 bases, with 9 bases left in between. CDR1 is MDHEN, CDR2 SYDVKM, per germline. This CDR3 is 13 amino acids long. CDR3 DNA: TGTGCCAGCAGTTCCCCCGGGGCCTACGAGCAGTACTTC. This encodes CASSSPGAYEQYF.

V is TRBV15 and J is TRBJ2-7; 11 bases agree with TRBD2. There are 15 residues in the CDR3. CDR1 and CDR2 from the germline V gene are LNHNV and YYDKDF (reference sequence). V was pared by 5 bases and J by 4 bases, with 7 bases of the junction left unmatched. The CDR3 coding sequence is TGTGCCACCAGCGTCGGACTAGCGGGTGGATACGAGCAGTACTTC. This sequence encodes CATSVGLAGGYEQYF.

The chain couples TRBV7-9 to TRBJ1-1; D gene ambiguous. The germline gives CDR1 SEHNR, CDR2 FQNEAQ (reference sequence). The CDR3 has 13 residues. Trimming stripped 5 bases from V and 0 bases from J, with 7 bases between. The CDR3 sequence: CASSAYLNTEAFF. CDR3 DNA sequence: TGTGCCAGCAGCGCCTACTTGAACACTGAAGCTTTCTTT.

The chain carries TRBV27 and TRBJ2-1; 7 nucleotides match TRBD2. Germline lookup yields CDR1 MNHEY and CDR2 SMNVEV (reference sequence). V lost 3 bases and J lost 3; bases outside the gene matches: 5. CDR3 length: 15 residues. DNA of the CDR3: TGTGCCAGCAGTTTGAGGACTAGTCGCTACAATGAGCAGTTCTTC. Translation gives CASSLRTSRYNEQFF.